This is a list of T cell receptor beta chains from one sample in a study of blood T cell repertoires in COVID-19. Repertoires were generated with immunoSEQ multiplex PCR, while TCRdb's copy carries only in-frame clones and drops some. The table has around 200,000 clones, less than 90% seen once. Input material: peripheral blood. The receptors originated from a man younger than 40 with acute or convalescent COVID-19. The CDR3 runs from the conserved cysteine through the conserved F or W. A D gene is named only where the DNA matches it firmly. The listing skips clone size in some rows; elsewhere it reads once, few, many or a size class.

j_gene,v_gene,d_gene,abundance,CDR3aa,CDR3nt
TRBJ1-3,TRBV6-6,-,-,CASKLNTIYF,TGTGCCAGCAAGCTGAACACCATATATTTT
TRBJ1-5,TRBV12-5,TRBD1,-,CASGQGGYSNQPQHF,TGTGCTAGTGGTCAGGGGGGTTATAGCAATCAGCCCCAGCATTTT
TRBJ1-2,TRBV5-1,TRBD1,few,CASSLDRGLGGYTF,TGCGCCAGCAGCTTGGACAGGGGGCTAGGTGGCTACACCTTC
TRBJ2-5,TRBV2,TRBD1,few,CASTRTGGYQETQYF,TGTGCCAGCACCAGGACAGGCGGCTACCAAGAGACCCAGTACTTC
TRBJ1-6,TRBV18,TRBD1,-,CASRGGGTGVSPLHF,TGTGCCAGCCGAGGAGGCGGGACAGGGGTTTCACCCCTCCACTTT
TRBJ1-6,TRBV11-2,TRBD1,-,CASSSTTGANSPLHF,TGTGCCAGCAGCTCAACGACAGGGGCAAATTCACCCCTCCACTTT
TRBJ2-5,TRBV5-4,TRBD2,-,CASRRGGQETQYF,TGTGCCAGCAGACGGGGGGGACAAGAGACCCAGTACTTC
TRBJ1-1,TRBV19,TRBD1,-,CASSIGDRMNTEAFF,TGTGCCAGTAGTATAGGGGACAGGATGAACACTGAAGCTTTCTTT
TRBJ2-5,TRBV19,TRBD2,-,CASSGRGRETQYF,TGTGCCAGTAGTGGGAGGGGCCGGGAGACCCAGTACTTC
TRBJ1-2,TRBV28,-,few,CASNLPSGNYGYTF,TGTGCCAGCAATCTTCCCTCAGGAAATTATGGCTACACCTTC
TRBJ1-2,TRBV6-4,TRBD1,-,CASSASRGSYGYTF,TGTGCCAGCAGTGCAAGCAGGGGGTCCTATGGCTACACCTTC
TRBJ1-4,TRBV6-1,-,-,CASSERSSVARGLLFF,TGTGCCAGCAGTGAAAGGTCTTCTGTCGCGCGAGGTTTACTGTTTTTT
TRBJ1-5,TRBV7-9,-,few,CASSLWERGGNQPQHF,TGTGCCAGCAGCTTATGGGAGAGAGGCGGCAATCAGCCCCAGCATTTT
TRBJ1-5,TRBV28,-,-,CASKGMGANQPQHF,TGTGCCAGCAAAGGAATGGGGGCCAATCAGCCCCAGCATTTT
TRBJ2-1,TRBV7-2,TRBD2,-,CASSLGTSGSEQFF,TGTGCCAGCAGCTTAGGGACTAGCGGGAGTGAGCAGTTCTTC
TRBJ1-1,TRBV28,-,-,CASSPTLGQLSEAFF,TGTGCCAGCAGTCCGACACTGGGGCAACTAAGTGAAGCTTTCTTT
TRBJ2-3,TRBV19,TRBD2,-,CASSSGGWTDTQYF,TGTGCCAGTAGTTCGGGGGGATGGACAGATACGCAGTATTTT
TRBJ1-2,TRBV7-8,-,once,CASSQGRAVYGYTF,TGTGCCAGCAGCCAGGGGAGGGCTGTCTATGGCTACACCTTC
TRBJ1-1,TRBV7-9,-,-,CASSLIGARGLKAFF,TGTGCCAGCAGCTTAATTGGGGCAAGGGGTCTGAAAGCTTTCTTT
TRBJ2-1,TRBV6-5,-,-,CASRRDYNEQFF,TGTGCCAGCAGGAGGGACTACAATGAGCAGTTCTTC
TRBJ2-5,TRBV5-1,TRBD1,-,CASSLAQGTGRRETQYF,TGCGCCAGCAGCTTGGCCCAAGGGACAGGGAGAAGAGAGACCCAGTACTTC
TRBJ1-2,TRBV28,TRBD1,-,CASRTRQGGNYGYTF,TGTGCCAGCAGAACAAGACAGGGGGGTAACTATGGCTACACCTTC
TRBJ2-1,TRBV12-5,-,-,CASGLNTPDSNEQFF,TGTGCTAGTGGTTTGAACACCCCGGACAGCAATGAGCAGTTCTTC
TRBJ1-2,TRBV7-8,-,-,CASSFTGSYGYTF,TGTGCCAGCAGCTTTACAGGGAGCTATGGCTACACCTTC
TRBJ1-1,TRBV4-1,TRBD1,-,CASSQEDRAGNTEAFF,TGCGCCAGCAGCCAAGAAGACAGGGCAGGGAACACTGAAGCTTTCTTT
TRBJ2-1,TRBV6-1,TRBD2,once,CASSEGALAVYNEQFF,TGTGCCAGCAGTGAAGGAGCCCTAGCGGTCTACAATGAGCAGTTCTTC